This TCR beta chain was observed in a study of blood T cell repertoires in COVID-19. Background on the study: Some COVID-19 samples were acute and others convalescent; all came from the United States, Italy and Spain. PBMCs, B-cell-depleted T cells, or T cells provided the cDNA or gDNA that made up the material.

The length of the CDR3 is 17 residues. V gave up 4 bases and J gave up 4 bases; unmatched junction bases: 12. Germline values: CDR1 LNHDA, CDR2 SQIVND (reference sequence). Authors' processing steps: Reference gene primer amplification in the assay estimated nucleated cell counts. The method was immunoSEQ multiplex PCR; TCRdb's version includes in-frame clones alone and lacks a portion of them. V and J calls and clone size are as listed in that table; D and trimming were resolved from the DNA. The top ten hold approximately 6.1% of the sample, which has about 190,000 clones, around 83% seen once. Sample: peripheral blood. The origin of this receptor is a woman aged 35 to 49 with acute or convalescent COVID-19. The gene calls are TRBV19 and TRBJ1-3; the match to TRBD1 covers 8 bases. Here the CDR3 DNA reads TGTGCCAGTAGTAATCTCCGATCGACAGGGGTCGGAAACACCATATATTTT. As protein: CASSNLRSTGVGNTIYF.